The clone carrying this TCR beta chain has more than one count but fewer than ten. This sample is drawn from a study of blood T cell repertoires in COVID-19. Trimming removed 5 bases from V and 10 bases from J; junction bases left unmatched: 8. The CDR3 consists of 14 residues. Germline assignment: CDR1 SGHVS and CDR2 FQNEAQ. Profiled with immunoSEQ multiplex PCR; TCRdb holds only in-frame clones, not every one. This table holds about 200,000 clones, around three quarters found once. Material for sequencing was peripheral blood. The TCR sequence derives from a woman between 65 and 79 years old with acute or convalescent COVID-19. This chain connects TRBV7-8 to TRBJ1-4; 9 bases match TRBD1. CDR3 nucleotide sequence: TGTGCCAGCAGCCACCGGGACAGGGTAGGAAAACTGTTTTTT. This encodes CASSHRDRVGKLFF.